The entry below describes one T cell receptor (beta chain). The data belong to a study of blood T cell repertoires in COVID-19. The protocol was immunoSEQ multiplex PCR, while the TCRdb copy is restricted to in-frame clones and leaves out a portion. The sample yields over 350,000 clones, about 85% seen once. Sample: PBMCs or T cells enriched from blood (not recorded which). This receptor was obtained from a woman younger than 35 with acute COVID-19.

CDR3 sequence: CASSQRGYSGNTIYF. The CDR3 nucleotides read TGTGCCAGCAGCCAACGGGGTTACTCTGGAAACACCATATATTTT. The genes are TRBV3-1 (or the pseudogene TRBV3-2) and TRBJ1-3; D not certain. This CDR3 has 15 residues. The ends were cut back, 2 bases at V and 0 bases at J, with 8 bases in the middle. The V gene's germline CDR1 is LGHDT and CDR2 YNNKEL (reference sequence).